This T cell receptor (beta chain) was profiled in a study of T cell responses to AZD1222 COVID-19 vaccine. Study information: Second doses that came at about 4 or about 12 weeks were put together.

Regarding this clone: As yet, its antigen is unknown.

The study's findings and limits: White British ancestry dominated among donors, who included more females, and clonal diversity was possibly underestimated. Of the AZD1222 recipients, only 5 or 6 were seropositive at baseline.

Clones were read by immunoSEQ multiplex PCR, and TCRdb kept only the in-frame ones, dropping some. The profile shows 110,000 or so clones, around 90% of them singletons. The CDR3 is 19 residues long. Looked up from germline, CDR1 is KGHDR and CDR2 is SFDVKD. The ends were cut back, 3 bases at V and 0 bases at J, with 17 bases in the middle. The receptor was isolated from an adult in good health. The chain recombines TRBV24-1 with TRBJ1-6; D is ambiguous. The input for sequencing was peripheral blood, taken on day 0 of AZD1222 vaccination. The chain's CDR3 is CATSDAGGAASSYNSPLHF. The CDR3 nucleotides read TGTGCCACCAGTGATGCGGGCGGCGCGGCGAGCTCCTATAATTCACCCCTCCACTTT.